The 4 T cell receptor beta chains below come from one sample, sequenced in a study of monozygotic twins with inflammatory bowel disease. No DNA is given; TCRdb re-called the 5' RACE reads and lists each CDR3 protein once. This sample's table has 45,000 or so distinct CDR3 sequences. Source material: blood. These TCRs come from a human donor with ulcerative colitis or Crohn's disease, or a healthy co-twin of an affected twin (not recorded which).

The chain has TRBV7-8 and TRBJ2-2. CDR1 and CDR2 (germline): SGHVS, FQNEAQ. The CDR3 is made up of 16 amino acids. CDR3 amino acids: CASSLAFTTHTGELFF. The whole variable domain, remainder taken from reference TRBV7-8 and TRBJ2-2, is GAGVSQSPRYKVAKRGQDVALRCDPISGHVSLFWYQQALGQGPEFLTYFQNEAQLDKSGLPSDRFFAERPEGSVSTLKIQRTQQEDSAVYLCASSLAFTTHTGELFFGEGSRLTVL.

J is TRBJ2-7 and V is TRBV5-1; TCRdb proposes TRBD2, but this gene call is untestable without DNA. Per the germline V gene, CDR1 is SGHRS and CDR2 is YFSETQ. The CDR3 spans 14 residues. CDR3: CASSLEVPTYEQYF.

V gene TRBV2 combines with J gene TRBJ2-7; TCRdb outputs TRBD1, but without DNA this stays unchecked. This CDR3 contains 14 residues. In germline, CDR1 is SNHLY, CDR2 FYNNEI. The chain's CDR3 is CASSDRGRSYEQYF.

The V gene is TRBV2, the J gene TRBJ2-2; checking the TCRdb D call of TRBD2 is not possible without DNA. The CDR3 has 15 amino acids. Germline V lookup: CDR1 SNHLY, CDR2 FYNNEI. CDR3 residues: CAIQGMGVPSGELFF.